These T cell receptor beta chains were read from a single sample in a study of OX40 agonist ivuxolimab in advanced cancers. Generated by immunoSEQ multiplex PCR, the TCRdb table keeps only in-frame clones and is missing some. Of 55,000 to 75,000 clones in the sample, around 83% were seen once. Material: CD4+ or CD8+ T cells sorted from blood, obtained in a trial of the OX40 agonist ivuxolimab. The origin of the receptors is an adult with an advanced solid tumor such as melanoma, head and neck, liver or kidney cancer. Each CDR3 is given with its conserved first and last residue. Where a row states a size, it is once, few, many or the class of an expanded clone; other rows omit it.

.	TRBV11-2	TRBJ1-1	CASSLVGTEYTEAFF
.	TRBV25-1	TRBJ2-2	CASSEWVGLENTGELFF
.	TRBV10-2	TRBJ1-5	CASKPGQGQPQHF
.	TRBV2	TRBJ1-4	CASSVGWEKLFF
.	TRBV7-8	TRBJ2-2	CASSFQSGGNTGELFF
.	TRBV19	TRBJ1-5	CASKGRSPLNQPQHF
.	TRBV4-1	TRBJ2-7	CASSQEWAIGDRYEQYF
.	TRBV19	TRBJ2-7	CASSIGGGAGNEQYF
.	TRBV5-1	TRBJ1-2	CASSPRDFVGGYTF
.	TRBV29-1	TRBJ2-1	CSVEDGGNSYNEQFF
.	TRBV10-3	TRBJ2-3	CAITDKTSGSFSDTQYF
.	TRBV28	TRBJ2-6	CASTPDRNVLTF
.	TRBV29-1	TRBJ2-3	CSVEGQTDTQYF
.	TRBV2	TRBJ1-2	CASSEATGGYYGYTF
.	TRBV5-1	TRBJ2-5	CASSSLTSTQETQYF
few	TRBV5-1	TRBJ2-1	CASSSLAGGSGNEQFF
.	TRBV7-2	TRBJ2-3	CASSLAPGDTQYF
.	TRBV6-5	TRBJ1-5	CASSYSEGSQPQHF
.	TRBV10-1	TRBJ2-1	CARYSGGRYNEQFF
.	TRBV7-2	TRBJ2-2	CASSWGENTGELFF
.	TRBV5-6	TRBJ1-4	CASSFGNEKLFF
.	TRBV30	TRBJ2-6	CAWSVQGGPLSGANVLTF
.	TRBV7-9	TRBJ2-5	CASSLLAGERTQYF
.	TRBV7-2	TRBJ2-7	CASSLMGQPLSYEQYF
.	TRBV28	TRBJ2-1	CASSPATTYNEQFF
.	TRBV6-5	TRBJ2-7	CASSRIAFYEQYF
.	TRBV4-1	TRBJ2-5	CASSQDFRSTIEETQYF
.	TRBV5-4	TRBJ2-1	CASSLRDRVYNEQFF
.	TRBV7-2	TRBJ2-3	CASSIAGGGTDTQYF
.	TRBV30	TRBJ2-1	CAWSQKGLSDNEQFF
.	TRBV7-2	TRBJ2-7	CASSPGGAGNYEQYF
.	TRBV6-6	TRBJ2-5	CASSYPGAGEQYF
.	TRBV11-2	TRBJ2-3	CASSLYFAGRLTDTQYF
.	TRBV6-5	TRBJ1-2	CASSHNVFGYGYTF
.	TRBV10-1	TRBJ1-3	CASSESVGGNTIYF
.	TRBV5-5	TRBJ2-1	CASSLEGLDGFF
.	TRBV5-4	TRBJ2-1	CASSLERAHNEQFF
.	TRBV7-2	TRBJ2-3	CASTPEAPGTDTQYF
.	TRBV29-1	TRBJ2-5	CSVGSRGETQYF
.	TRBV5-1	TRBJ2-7	CASDVGQGTHEQYF
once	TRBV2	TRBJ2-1	CASTGGLYNEQFF
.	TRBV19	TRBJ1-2	CASSPGTQNYGYTF